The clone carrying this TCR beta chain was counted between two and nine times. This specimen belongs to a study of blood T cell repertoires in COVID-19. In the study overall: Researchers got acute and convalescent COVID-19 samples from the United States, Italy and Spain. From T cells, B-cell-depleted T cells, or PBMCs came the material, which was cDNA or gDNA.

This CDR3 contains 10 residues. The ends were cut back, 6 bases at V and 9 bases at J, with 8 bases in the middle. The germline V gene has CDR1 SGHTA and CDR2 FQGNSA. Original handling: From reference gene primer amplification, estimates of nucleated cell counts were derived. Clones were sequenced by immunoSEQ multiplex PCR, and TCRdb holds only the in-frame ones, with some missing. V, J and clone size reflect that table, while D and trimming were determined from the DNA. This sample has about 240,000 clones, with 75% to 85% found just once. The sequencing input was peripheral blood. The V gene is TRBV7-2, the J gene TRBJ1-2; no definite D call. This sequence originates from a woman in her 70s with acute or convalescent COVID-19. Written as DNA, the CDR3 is TGTGCCAGCAGAACCGGGAGCTACACCTTC. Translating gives CASRTGSYTF.